This T cell receptor beta chain was captured in a study of shared clonotypes between healthy human individuals (dated by TCRdb to about 2020). A note on the overall study: A couple of women and a few men aged 18 to 49 years were included in the cohort. For each donor, three plates each were used for CD4 naive and CD4 memory, two plates were used for CD8 naive, and one plate was used for CD8 memory. The study deeply sequenced blood TCR repertoires of about 5 healthy adults to estimate repertoire size and the extent of clonotype sharing between individuals. Leukapheresis yielded between about 0.8 and 8.9 billion PBMCs per donor. To increase sequencing depth and limit assay-specific biases, different laboratories used diverse techniques to prepare libraries and sequence TCR repertoires. The investigation overall reported the following: Even with the large sequencing depth, rarefaction of the sorted-subset datasets indicated that sequencing was incomplete. Pairwise subsampling led to the expectation that sequencing depth would affect the degree of clonotype sharing among donors. Sampling was restricted to blood, and TCR repertoires in tissues likely differ from the TCR repertoires found in blood. Larger estimated clonotype richness was generally found for naive subsets than for memory subsets. Because the study included a small number of donors, the genetic and exposure-history diversity represented was limited. Higher generation probabilities were observed for clonotypes shared by all four sorted-subset donors than for non-shared clonotypes. Across four donors, about 5% of naive CD4, approximately 3.6% of naive CD8, 2% to 2.5% of memory CD4, and about 0.44% of memory CD8 clonotypes were shared.

CD8 naive samples were obtained by positive selection for CCR7 among CD45RO-negative cells, yielding a CD45RA+CCR7+ population from which TemRA cells were excluded. The donors were healthy, HIV-negative adults who had no recently reported acute infections or vaccinations. All donors were Caucasian adults living in Nashville, Tennessee, USA. Blood was obtained by leukapheresis, after which PBMCs were separated by Ficoll-Histopaque density gradient centrifugation and cryopreserved in liquid nitrogen vapor phase. Analytical flow cytometry was used to check the purity and quantity of each magnetically sorted T cell population. Each sorted fraction had its genomic DNA isolated and then quantified by UV absorbance on a Nanodrop 2000c. Comment on this clone: Its antigen remains unidentified. No much larger clone is present one base from it, and per-base qualities are unavailable.

CDR1 SGHAT and CDR2 FQNNGV were looked up in the germline V gene. The germline V end is reduced by 5 bases and the J end by 2 bases; junction bases left unmatched: 8. The CDR3 starts with the cysteine, ends with the phenylalanine, and has 16 residues. Only CDR3 DNA remains: 48 bases, in frame from the first base. Using the deep immunoSEQ assay, TCR CDR3 regions were amplified from genomic DNA by multiplex PCR. Extracted genomic DNA from each cell subset was spread evenly across all wells of several immunoSEQ 96-well plates, with each plate serving as a replicate. For sorted subsets, 150 to 250 ng of genomic DNA, equivalent to some 30,000 T cell genomes, went into each replicate PCR. The purified libraries were quantified using a Qubit 3.0 fluorometer, sized with a Bioanalyzer 2100, and then quantified again using the KAPA Library Quantification kit. Every immunoSEQ 96-well plate was sequenced on a separate single-read 150-cycle Illumina NextSeq 550 flow cell. For the original study's pipeline: The immunoSEQ output contained only junctional sequences without quality scores, so filtering could not match that applied to full-length reads. Sequences were annotated with PyIR, a Python wrapper for IgBLAST v1.9, and V/J genes and CDR3 were assigned using IMGT germline references. Any read was removed if the V/J assignment was weak (E-value above 1e-6), the CDR3 was missing, or the read contained stop codons, out-of-frame junctions, or ambiguous translated residues. V3J clonotypes were defined as sequences sharing an identical inferred V gene, J gene, and CDR3 amino acid sequence. Percentage overlap between repertoires was calculated by dividing the number of shared unique clonotypes by the size of the smaller repertoire. RTK rarefaction, the Chao1 estimator, and Recon v2.1 estimates of unobserved clonotypes were used to assess repertoire richness. OLGA was used to compute generation probabilities for all TCRbeta clonotypes that the gDNA method yielded from a handful of donors. This immuneACCESS table, as held by TCRdb, lists in-frame sequences with V and J called but not all clones. Of the missing ones, under half trace to an unresolved V gene in checked studies; the others have no known cause. That table furnishes V, J and clone size, whereas the DNA furnished D and trimming. A total of some 2,000,000 clones appear in this sample, about 95% of them only once. The ten largest clonotypes hold 0.9% to 1.4% of the sample.

The source is a man aged 18 to 29 in good health. The chain employs TRBV11-2 and TRBJ2-5, with 10 middle bases fitting TRBD1. Sequenced material: naive CD8+ T cells sorted from blood. The cell subset or site label for this specimen denotes: CD45RA+CCR7+. Here the CDR3 is given as CASSPGTGVTQETQYF. The sequenced DNA: TGTGCCAGCAGCCCCGGGACAGGGGTAACACAAGAGACCCAGTACTTC.